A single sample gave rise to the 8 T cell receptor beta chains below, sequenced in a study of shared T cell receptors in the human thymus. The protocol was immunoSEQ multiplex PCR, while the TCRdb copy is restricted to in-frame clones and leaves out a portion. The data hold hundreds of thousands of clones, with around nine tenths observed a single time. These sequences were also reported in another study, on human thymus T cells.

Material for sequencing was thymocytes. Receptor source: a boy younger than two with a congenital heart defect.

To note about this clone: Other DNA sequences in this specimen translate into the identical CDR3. The CDR3 DNA is TGTGCCAGCTCACGCGCCGGGGAGCTGTTTTTT. As protein: CASSRAGELFF. The chain recombines TRBV18 with TRBJ2-2; D is unclear. CDR3 length equals 11 residues. V lost 4 bases to trimming and J lost 6 bases, with 3 bases between them. Germline V CDR1 and CDR2: KGHSH, LQKENI.

The CDR3 DNA reads TGTGCCAGCAGCTTCGGACTAGCGGCAAACAATGAGCAGTTCTTC. It encodes CASSFGLAANNEQFF. V gene TRBV6-5 combines with J gene TRBJ2-1; 10 bases line up with TRBD2. This CDR3 has 15 residues. The V gene's germline CDR1 is MNHEY and CDR2 SVGAGI. J gave up 5 bases and V 6 bases, and 7 bases lay outside the gene matches.

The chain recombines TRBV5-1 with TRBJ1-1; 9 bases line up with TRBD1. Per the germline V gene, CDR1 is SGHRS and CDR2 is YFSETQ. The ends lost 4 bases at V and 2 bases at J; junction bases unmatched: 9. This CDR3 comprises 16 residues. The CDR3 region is CASSPRQGEGNTEAFF. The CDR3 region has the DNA TGCGCCAGCAGCCCTCGACAGGGGGAGGGAAACACTGAAGCTTTCTTT.

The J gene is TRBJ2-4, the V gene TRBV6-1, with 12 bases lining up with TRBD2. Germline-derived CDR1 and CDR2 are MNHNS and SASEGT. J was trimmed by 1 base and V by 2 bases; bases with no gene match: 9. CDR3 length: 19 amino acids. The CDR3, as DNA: TGTGCCAGCAGTGAAAAGACTAGCGGGAGCTTGGGGGCCAAAAACATTCAGTACTTC. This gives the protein CASSEKTSGSLGAKNIQYF.

In nucleotides, the CDR3 is TGTGCTAGTGGTTCCCCCGACAGCCTTAATGAAAAACTGTTTTTT. Translating it yields CASGSPDSLNEKLFF. The chain is built from TRBV12-5 and TRBJ1-4; D may be TRBD1 (5 bases). The CDR3 loop spans 15 amino acids. Germline CDR1 is LGHNT and CDR2 is FRNRAP. With 4 bases removed from V and 4 bases from J, the gap between germline ends came to 13 bases.

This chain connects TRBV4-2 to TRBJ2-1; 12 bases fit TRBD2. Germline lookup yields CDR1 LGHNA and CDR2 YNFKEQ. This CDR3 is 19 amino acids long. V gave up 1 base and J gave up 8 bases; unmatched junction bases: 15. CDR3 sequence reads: CASSQGPSLLAGGPDEQFF. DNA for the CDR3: TGTGCCAGCAGCCAAGGCCCCTCCCTCCTAGCGGGAGGGCCCGATGAGCAGTTCTTC.

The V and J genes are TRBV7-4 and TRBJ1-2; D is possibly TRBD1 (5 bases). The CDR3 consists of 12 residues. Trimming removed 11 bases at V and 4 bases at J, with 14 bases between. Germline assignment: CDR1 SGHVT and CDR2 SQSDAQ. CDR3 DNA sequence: TGTGCCGCCGCGGGGCGCGGCTATGGCTACACCTTC. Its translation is CAAAGRGYGYTF.

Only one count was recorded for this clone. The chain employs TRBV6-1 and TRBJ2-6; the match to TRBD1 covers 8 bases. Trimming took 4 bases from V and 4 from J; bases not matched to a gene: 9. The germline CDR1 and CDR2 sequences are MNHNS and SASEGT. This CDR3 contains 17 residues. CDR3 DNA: TGTGCCAGCAGTGGCAGGGGGCTAGTTTCAGGGGCCAACGTCCTGACTTTC. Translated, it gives CASSGRGLVSGANVLTF.